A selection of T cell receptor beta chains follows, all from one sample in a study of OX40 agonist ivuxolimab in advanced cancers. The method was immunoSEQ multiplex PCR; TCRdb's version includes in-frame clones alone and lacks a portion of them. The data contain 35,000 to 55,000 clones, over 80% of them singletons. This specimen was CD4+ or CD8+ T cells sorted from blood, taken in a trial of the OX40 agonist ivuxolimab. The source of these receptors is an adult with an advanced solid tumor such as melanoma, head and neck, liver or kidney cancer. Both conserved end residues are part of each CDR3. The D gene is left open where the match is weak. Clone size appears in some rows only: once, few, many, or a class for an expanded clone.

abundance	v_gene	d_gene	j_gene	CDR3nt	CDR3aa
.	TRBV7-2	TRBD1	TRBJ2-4	TGTGCCAGCACCCCAACGGGAAGGGGGCAAAACATTCAGTACTTC	CASTPTGRGQNIQYF
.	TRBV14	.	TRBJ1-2	TGTGCCAGCAGCCAAGATGTACCAGGCTATGGCTACACCTTC	CASSQDVPGYGYTF
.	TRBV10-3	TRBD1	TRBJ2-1	TGTGCCATCAGTGAAGGACAGGGGGAATCCTACAATGAGCAGTTCTTC	CAISEGQGESYNEQFF
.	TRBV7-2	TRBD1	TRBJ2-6	TGTGCCAGCAGCTTGGGGACGGGACAGCATACCTCTGGGGCCAACGTCCTGACTTTC	CASSLGTGQHTSGANVLTF
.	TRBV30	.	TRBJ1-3	TGTGCCTGGAGAGCCCAAGGGAATCCTGGAAACACCATATATTTT	CAWRAQGNPGNTIYF
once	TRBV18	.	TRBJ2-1	TGTGCCAGCTCACCAGAAAACGGGGGCTCCTACAATGAGCAGTTCTTC	CASSPENGGSYNEQFF
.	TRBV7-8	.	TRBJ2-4	TGTGCCAGCAGCTCCCAGGGTGGGGAAAACATTCAGTACTTC	CASSSQGGENIQYF
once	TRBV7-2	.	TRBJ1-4	TGTGCCAGCAGGTTAGGGGGGCGGACAAATGAAAAACTGTTTTTT	CASRLGGRTNEKLFF
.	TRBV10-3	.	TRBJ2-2	TGTGCCATCAGTGAGTCGACAGCGAACACCGGGGAGCTGTTTTTT	CAISESTANTGELFF
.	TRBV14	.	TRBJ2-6	TGTGCCAGCAGCCAGTTGATAGGACGAGGGGAAGGGGCCAACGTCCTGACTTTC	CASSQLIGRGEGANVLTF
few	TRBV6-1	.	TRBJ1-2	TGTGCCAGCAGTGAAGCAGGGCAATATGGCTACACCTTC	CASSEAGQYGYTF
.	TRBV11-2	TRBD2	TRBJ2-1	TGTGCCAGCAGCCAAGGGGACGGACTAGACTCCTACAATGAGCAGTTCTTC	CASSQGDGLDSYNEQFF
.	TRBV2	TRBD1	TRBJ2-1	TGTGCCACCTTTCGGGACAGGGTTTCCAATGAGCAGTTCTTC	CATFRDRVSNEQFF
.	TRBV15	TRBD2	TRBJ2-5	TGTGCCACCAGCAGACAACTAGCGGGAGAAGAGACCCAGTACTTC	CATSRQLAGEETQYF
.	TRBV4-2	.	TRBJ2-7	TGTGCCAGCAGCCAAGAGTGGACTGGCGCCTCCTACGAGCAGTACTTC	CASSQEWTGASYEQYF
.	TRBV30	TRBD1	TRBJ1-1	TGTGCCTGGAGGTGGAGACAGGGGGCGTCGGGCGCTTTCTTT	CAWRWRQGASGAFF
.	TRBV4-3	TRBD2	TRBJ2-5	TGCGCCAGCAGTCCGGATGGCGGGAGGGCCGAAGAGACCCAGTACTTC	CASSPDGGRAEETQYF
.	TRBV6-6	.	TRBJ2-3	TGTGCCAGCAGTTACTCGTTGTCAGGCACAGATACGCAGTATTTT	CASSYSLSGTDTQYF
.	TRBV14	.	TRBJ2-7	TGTGCCAGCAGCCAAGATGGGTACGAGCAGTACTTC	CASSQDGYEQYF
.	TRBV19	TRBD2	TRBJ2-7	TGTGCCAGTAGTATTAAGCGGGAGGGTGGCTACGAGCAGTACTTC	CASSIKREGGYEQYF
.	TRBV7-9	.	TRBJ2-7	TGTGCCAGCAGCTCCCGGACCCTCTCACCCTCGGCGCACGCCCAGTACTTC	CASSSRTLSPSAHAQYF
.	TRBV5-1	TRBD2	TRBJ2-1	TGCGCCAGCAGCCGGGGGCTAGCGGGAGGGTACATTGAGCAGTTCTTC	CASSRGLAGGYIEQFF
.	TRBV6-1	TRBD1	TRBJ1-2	TGTGCCAGCAGTGAAAGCCGGGACAGGGGTCGGGGCTACACCTTC	CASSESRDRGRGYTF
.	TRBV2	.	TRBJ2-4	TGTGCCAGCAGTGAAGTCTTGCAGCGTGAGGACATTCAGTACTTC	CASSEVLQREDIQYF
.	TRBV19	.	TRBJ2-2	TGTGCCAGTAGTATCACGGGGAGGCTCATCGCCGGGGAGCTGTTTTTT	CASSITGRLIAGELFF
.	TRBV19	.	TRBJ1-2	TGTGCCAGTAGCGCTACAAGATATGGCTACACCTTC	CASSATRYGYTF
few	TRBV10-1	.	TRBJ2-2	TGCGCCAGCAGTGTTCAACTGACCGGGGAGCTGTTTTTT	CASSVQLTGELFF
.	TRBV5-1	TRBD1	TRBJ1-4	TGCGCCAGCAGACGTTCAGGGGGCTCAGGGGAAAAACTGTTTTTT	CASRRSGGSGEKLFF
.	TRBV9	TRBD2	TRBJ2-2	TGTGCCACCCGACCCCGGGAGGGAGAGGTCCCTACGAAAACGAACACCGGGGAGCTGTTTTTT	CATRPREGEVPTKTNTGELFF
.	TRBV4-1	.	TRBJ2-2	TGCGCCAGCAGCCAAGTGAGGGGGGGAGGGCCCCACACCGGGGAGCTGTTTTTT	CASSQVRGGGPHTGELFF
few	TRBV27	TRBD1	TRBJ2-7	TGTGCCAGCAGTTTATCTCAGGGGGCCGTCTCCTACGAGCAGTACTTC	CASSLSQGAVSYEQYF
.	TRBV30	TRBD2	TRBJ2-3	TGTGCCTGGAGTTTAACTAGCGGGAGGTTGAATACGCAGTATTTT	CAWSLTSGRLNTQYF
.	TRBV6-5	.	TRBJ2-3	TGTGCCAGCAGTTACTCGATGCCTACAGATACGCAGTATTTT	CASSYSMPTDTQYF
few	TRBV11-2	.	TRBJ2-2	TGTGCCAGCATCGCGGGGGCGGGAGCAGGCACCGGGGAGCTGTTTTTT	CASIAGAGAGTGELFF
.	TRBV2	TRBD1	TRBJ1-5	TGTGCCAGCAGTGGACAGGGAAATCAGCCCCAGCATTTT	CASSGQGNQPQHF
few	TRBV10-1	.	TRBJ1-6	TGCGCCAGCAGTGAGTCGGAGGATTCACCCCTCCACTTT	CASSESEDSPLHF
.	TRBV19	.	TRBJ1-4	TGTGCCAGTAGGAAGACAGCGGATAATGAAAAACTGTTTTTT	CASRKTADNEKLFF
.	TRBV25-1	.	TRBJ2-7	TGTGCCAGCAGTGAATCGGGTTTAGAGCAGTACTTC	CASSESGLEQYF
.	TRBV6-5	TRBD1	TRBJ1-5	TGTGCCAGCAGTCAGACAGGGGGCGGTCAGCCCCAGCATTTT	CASSQTGGGQPQHF
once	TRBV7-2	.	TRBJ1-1	TGTGCCAGCAGCTTACAAGGGTCTGAAGCTTTCTTT	CASSLQGSEAFF
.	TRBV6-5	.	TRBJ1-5	TGTGCCAGCAGACCCGACAGGTTTAGCAATCAGCCCCAGCATTTT	CASRPDRFSNQPQHF
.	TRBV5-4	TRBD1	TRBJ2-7	TGTGCCAGCAGCCAAGGACAGGGATCCTACGAGCAGTACTTC	CASSQGQGSYEQYF
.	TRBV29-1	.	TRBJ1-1	TGCAGCGTTGAAGGGCAGAGAGACACTGAAGCTTTCTTT	CSVEGQRDTEAFF
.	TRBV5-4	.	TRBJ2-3	TGTGCCAGCAGACGCGATGGGACTGACACAGATACGCAGTATTTT	CASRRDGTDTDTQYF